Listed here are 9 T cell receptor beta chains from one sample, sequenced in a study of post-analysis software for immune sequencing data (dated by TCRdb to between 2014 and 2017). Broad study findings and their caveats: Four to six TRBV segments, including TRBV5-6, TRBV5-1 and TRBV20-1, were significantly more frequent in patients than controls.

The receptor library was made with PCR. The run used an Illumina HiSeq 2500. To reduce PCR and sequencing biases, unique molecular identifiers were incorporated into the TCR beta cDNA libraries. TCRdb took the public reads, trimmed them with fastp at Q25, ran MiXCR for clone calling and kept in-frame beta chains. Every CDR3 protein is listed once, alongside the most common genes and DNA of its rows. The sample yields fewer than 550,000 distinct CDR3 sequences; around 34% were counted once. Clones ranked in the top ten supply 6% of the sample. No antigen is known for these receptors. The sequencing sample was made of blood. The receptors were sampled from a girl between 2 and 17 years old with multiple sclerosis.

V and J are TRBV3-1 and TRBJ2-6; TRBD1 matches at 10 bases. V was clipped by 4 bases and J by 4 bases; unmatched bases: 10. Germline V gene sequence: CDR1 LGHDT, CDR2 YNNKEL (reference sequence). This CDR3 is built from 18 residues. The CDR3 bases are TGTGCCAGCAGCCGAGTGGGGACAGGGGTCTCCGGGGCCAACGTCCTGACTTTC. Its translation: CASSRVGTGVSGANVLTF.

This clonotype was counted a single time. The V gene is TRBV6-4, the J gene TRBJ1-2; 10 positions agree with TRBD1. V trimming: 5 bases; J trimming: 6 bases; junction bases outside the gene matches: 15. CDR3 length: 17 amino acids. Germline loops: CDR1 MRHNA, CDR2 SNTAGT. CDR3 nucleotide sequence: TGTGCCAGCAGTCCCTCCGGGACAGGGGTAGGGTGGAATGGCTACACCTTC. It yields the protein CASSPSGTGVGWNGYTF.

The V and J genes are TRBV6-5 and TRBJ2-5, with no clear D. CDR1 is MNHEY, CDR2 SVGAGI, per germline. There are 14 residues in the CDR3. The ends were cut back, 2 bases at V and 1 base at J, with 8 bases in the middle. The CDR3 DNA reads as TGTGCCAGCAGTTACAGTCGGGCCCAAGAGACCCAGTACTTC. This encodes CASSYSRAQETQYF.

There are a few counts of this clonotype. The chain uses TRBV28 and TRBJ2-1; D perhaps matches TRBD1 (5 bases). With 5 bases removed from V and 8 bases from J, the gap between germline ends came to 16 bases. CDR1 MDHEN and CDR2 SYDVKM come from the germline V gene. This CDR3 spans 14 amino acids. CDR3 coding DNA: TGTGCCAGCAGTCTATACCAGGGTATCGATGAGCAGTTCTTC. Residues: CASSLYQGIDEQFF.

This chain connects TRBV7-9 to TRBJ1-1; possible D gene TRBD1, 5 bases. Trimming removed 5 bases from V and 4 bases from J, with 11 bases in between. Per germline, CDR1 SEHNR and CDR2 FQNEAQ (reference sequence). This CDR3 has 13 amino acids. The CDR3 loop is CASSRDPGTEAFF. The CDR3 bases are TGTGCCAGCAGCCGGGACCCGGGCACTGAAGCTTTCTTT.

The rearrangement uses TRBV7-6 and TRBJ2-1, with D perhaps being TRBD1 or TRBD2 (6 bases each). V lost 5 bases and J lost 8, with 13 bases in between. Germline lookup yields CDR1 SGHVS and CDR2 FNYEAQ. CDR3 length: 13 amino acids. The CDR3 here is CASSLGGPDEQFF. As DNA, the CDR3 is TGTGCCAGCAGCCTAGGGGGGCCCGATGAGCAGTTCTTC.

V and J are TRBV3-1 and TRBJ1-2; 9 bases line up with TRBD1. The CDR3 runs to 14 residues. V was clipped by 7 bases and J by 0 bases; unmatched bases: 3. CDR1 LGHDT and CDR2 YNNKEL come from the germline V gene (reference sequence). The CDR3 DNA reads as TGTGCCAGCACAGGACAGGGGACTAACTATGGCTACACCTTC. Its protein is CASTGQGTNYGYTF.

Only a few counts were recorded for this clonotype. The chain links TRBV3-1 to TRBJ1-1, with D tentatively TRBD1 (6 bases). V was trimmed by 1 base and J by 2 bases, leaving 11 bases between them. Germline CDR1 reads LGHDT; CDR2 reads YNNKEL (reference sequence). The CDR3 consists of 15 residues. For the CDR3, the DNA is TGTGCCAGCAGCCAAGTTATGGGGGCAAACACTGAAGCTTTCTTT. Translating gives CASSQVMGANTEAFF.

This chain links TRBV20-1 with TRBJ1-2; 10 bases line up with TRBD1. V shed 6 bases, J shed 7 bases, and the junction held 11 bases outside the gene matches. The V gene's germline CDR1 is DFQATT and CDR2 SNEGSKA (reference sequence). The CDR3 consists of 14 residues. The CDR3 coding sequence is TGCAGTGCCTATTTGTCAGGGACAGGGGTTGGCTACACCTTC. Amino acid sequence: CSAYLSGTGVGYTF.